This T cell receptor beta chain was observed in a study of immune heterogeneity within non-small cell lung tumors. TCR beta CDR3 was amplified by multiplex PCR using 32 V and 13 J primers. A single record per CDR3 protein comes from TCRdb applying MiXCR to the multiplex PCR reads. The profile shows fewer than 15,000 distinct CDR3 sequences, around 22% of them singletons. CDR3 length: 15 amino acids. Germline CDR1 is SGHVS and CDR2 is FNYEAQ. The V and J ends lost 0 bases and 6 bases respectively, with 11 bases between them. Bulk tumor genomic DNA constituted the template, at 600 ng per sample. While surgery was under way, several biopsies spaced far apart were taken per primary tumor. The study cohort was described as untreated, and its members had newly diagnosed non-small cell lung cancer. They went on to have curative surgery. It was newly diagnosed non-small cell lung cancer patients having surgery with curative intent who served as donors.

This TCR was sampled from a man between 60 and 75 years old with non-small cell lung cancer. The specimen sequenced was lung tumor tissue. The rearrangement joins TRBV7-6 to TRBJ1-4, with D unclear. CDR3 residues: CASSLAGRSDEKLFF. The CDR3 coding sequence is TGTGCCAGCAGCTTAGCCGGTCGGTCGGATGAAAAACTGTTTTTT.